Detailed here is one TCR beta chain. A quantity of roughly 0.5 to 1 ug RNA underwent reverse transcription using random hexamers. One entry per CDR3 protein, called by TCRdb with MiXCR from the immunoSEQ multiplex PCR reads. The sample yields about 200,000 distinct CDR3 sequences, 90% to 95% seen once. Germline CDR1 and CDR2: SGHNT and YENEEA. The length of the CDR3 is 12 residues. Between the trimmed V and J ends, which lost 11 bases and 5 bases, there was a span of 13 bases. These data originate in a study of CD8 T cells in Susac syndrome. Specimen: CD4+ T cells from PBMCs. This sequence originates from a human donor with multiple sclerosis. The chain carries TRBV11-3 and TRBJ2-1; D possibly matches TRBD1 or TRBD2 (5 bases each). The CDR3 DNA reads TGTGCCTCCCAGGGAGTAGACAATGAGCAGTTCTTC. The encoded protein is CASQGVDNEQFF.